The 8 T cell receptor beta chains in this list originate from one sample, sequenced in a study of T cells expressing NK-cell markers. From the 5' RACE reads, TCRdb lists one entry per CDR3 protein and no DNA. Its clone listing holds a few hundred thousand distinct CDR3 sequences. The material sequenced was blood T cells: a sorted CD56 or NKG2C T cell subset, CD4+ or CD8+ T cells, or bulk PBMC T cells (not recorded which). Receptor source: a woman aged 45-65 years in good health.

The rearrangement joins TRBV2 to TRBJ2-1; the TCRdb D gene call, TRBD1, has no DNA to confirm it. Looked up from germline, CDR1 is SNHLY and CDR2 is FYNNEI. This CDR3 comprises 13 residues. The CDR3: CASSPRGGDEQFF.

The V and J genes are TRBV6-5 and TRBJ1-2; the D call from TCRdb, TRBD1, cannot be confirmed without DNA. This CDR3 contains 15 residues. Germline V CDR1 and CDR2: MNHEY, SVGAGI. The CDR3: CASSSLRGGRDGYTF.

The chain has TRBV12-3 or TRBV12-4 and TRBJ1-6; TCRdb lists TRBD1, though no DNA is available to test this call. This CDR3 comprises 14 residues. This CDR3 is CASSLSTGISPLHF.

The chain couples TRBV5-1 to TRBJ2-2. This CDR3 is built from 14 residues. Germline V gene lookup returns CDR1 SGHRS and CDR2 YFSETQ. This chain's CDR3 is CASSLVADTGELFF.

The rearrangement links TRBV12-3 or TRBV12-4 to TRBJ2-2; TCRdb designates TRBD2, a call that cannot be tested without DNA. The CDR3 runs 14 residues. The CDR3 spells CANRLAGEAGELFF.

The chain has TRBV5-1 and TRBJ2-7. Germline CDR1 is SGHRS and CDR2 is YFSETQ. The CDR3 runs 15 residues. The CDR3 protein is CASSQGSGRTYEQYF.

The gene calls are TRBV21-1 and TRBJ1-5; TCRdb reports TRBD1, a call that lacks DNA to check it against. TRBV21-1 is shown as a pseudogene. CDR3 size: 15 residues. The CDR3 here is CASSKDRGSNQPQHF.

The V and J genes are TRBV19 and TRBJ2-1; no DNA is available, so the TRBD2 call from TCRdb remains unchecked. CDR1 LNHDA and CDR2 SQIVND come from the germline V gene (reference sequence). The CDR3 spans 15 residues. CDR3 residues: CASSIAGLAHNEQFF.